Below, one TCR beta chain is given with its context. These data belong to a study of T cells in Graves' hyperthyroidism and ophthalmopathy. Using RNA transcripts as the source, TCR beta CDR3 regions were amplified. HTBI primers were employed in a first-round RT-PCR of the TCR CDR3. TCRdb used MiXCR to reprocess the multiplex PCR reads, holding one entry per CDR3 protein. The top ten clones hold around 30% of a sample with just under 750,000 distinct CDR3 sequences, around 40% of them seen once. Germline CDR1 is SGHRS and CDR2 is YFSETQ. The CDR3 extends over 15 amino acids. The V segment lost 3 bases and the J segment 7 bases; nucleotides outside the gene matches: 8.

This clonotype was obtained from a woman aged 40 to 49 with Graves' hyperthyroidism. The sample comprised blood. The chain uses TRBV5-1 and TRBJ2-7; 12 bases are shared with TRBD2. Written as DNA, the CDR3 is TGCGCCAGCAGCTACCTAGCGGGGGGGAACAATGAGCAGTACTTC. Its translation: CASSYLAGGNNEQYF. The variable domain in full, with the rest retrieved from reference TRBV5-1 and TRBJ2-7, is KAGVTQTPRYLIKTRGQQVTLSCSPISGHRSVSWYQQTPGQGLQFLFEYFSETQRNKGNFPGRFSGRQFSNSRSEMNVSTLELGDSALYLCASSYLAGGNNEQYFGPGTRLTVT.